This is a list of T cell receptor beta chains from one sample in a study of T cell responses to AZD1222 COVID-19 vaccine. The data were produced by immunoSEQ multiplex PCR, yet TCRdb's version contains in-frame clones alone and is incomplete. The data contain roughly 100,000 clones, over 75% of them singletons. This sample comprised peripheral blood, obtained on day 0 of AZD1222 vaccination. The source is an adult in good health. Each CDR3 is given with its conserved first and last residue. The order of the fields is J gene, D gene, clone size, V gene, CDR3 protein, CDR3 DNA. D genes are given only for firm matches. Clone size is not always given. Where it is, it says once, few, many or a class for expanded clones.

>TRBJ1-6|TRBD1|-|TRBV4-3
CASSQEIVRTGGNSPLHF
TGCGCCAGCAGCCAAGAAATCGTGAGGACAGGGGGGAATTCACCCCTCCACTTT
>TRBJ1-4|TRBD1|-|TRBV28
CASSSDRSPIF
TGTGCCAGCAGTTCGGACAGGTCCCCGATTTTT
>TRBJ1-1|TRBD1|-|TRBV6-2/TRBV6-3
CASSSERGTGFPEAFF
TGTGCCAGCAGTTCCGAGCGGGGGACAGGGTTCCCTGAAGCTTTCTTT
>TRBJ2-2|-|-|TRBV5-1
CASSLDPGAGELFF
TGCGCCAGCAGCTTAGACCCCGGGGCCGGGGAGCTGTTTTTT
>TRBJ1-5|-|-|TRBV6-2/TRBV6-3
CASSYQYSNQPQHF
TGTGCCAGCAGTTATCAGTATAGCAATCAGCCCCAGCATTTT
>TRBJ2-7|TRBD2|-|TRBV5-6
CASSSGRNYEQYF
TGTGCCAGCAGCTCCGGGAGGAACTACGAGCAGTACTTC
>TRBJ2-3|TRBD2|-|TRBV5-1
CASSLGLAGGFTDTQYF
TGCGCCAGCAGCTTGGGACTAGCGGGGGGCTTCACAGATACGCAGTATTTT
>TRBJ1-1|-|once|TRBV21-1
CASSNIGAGTLMGAFF
TGTGCCAGCAGCAATATTGGGGCAGGGACCTTAATGGGGGCTTTCTTT
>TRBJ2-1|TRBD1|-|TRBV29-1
CSVVRTGPKNEQFF
TGCAGCGTTGTCAGGACAGGGCCGAAGAATGAGCAGTTCTTC
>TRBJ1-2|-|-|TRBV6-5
CASSYSGAGGGYTF
TGTGCCAGCAGTTACTCCGGGGCAGGAGGCGGCTACACCTTC
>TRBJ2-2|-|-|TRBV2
CASSYSSNTGELFF
TGTGCCAGCAGTTACAGCTCCAACACCGGGGAGCTGTTTTTT
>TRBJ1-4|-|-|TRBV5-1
CASSSGTDVWGEKLFF
TGCGCCAGCAGCTCCGGGACGGACGTTTGGGGTGAAAAACTGTTTTTT
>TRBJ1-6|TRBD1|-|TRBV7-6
CASSLEGASPLHF
TGTGCCAGCAGCTTAGAGGGGGCGTCACCCCTCCACTTT
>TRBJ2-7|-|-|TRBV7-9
CASSSFMQVLGEQYF
TGTGCCAGCAGCTCCTTCATGCAAGTCCTCGGGGAGCAGTACTTC
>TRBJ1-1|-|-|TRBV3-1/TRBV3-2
CASSVDKSTAAFF
TGTGCCAGCAGCGTAGACAAAAGTACCGCAGCTTTCTTT
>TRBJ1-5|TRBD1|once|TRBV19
CASSWGDRGNQPQHF
TGTGCCAGTAGTTGGGGAGACAGGGGCAATCAGCCCCAGCATTTT
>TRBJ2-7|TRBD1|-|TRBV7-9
CASSRSPGQGPREQYF
TGTGCCAGCAGCAGATCACCGGGACAGGGGCCACGCGAGCAGTACTTC
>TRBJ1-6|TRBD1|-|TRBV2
CASSLDRDSPLHF
TGTGCCAGCAGCCTGGACAGGGATTCACCCCTCCACTTT
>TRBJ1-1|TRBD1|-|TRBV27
CASSLSGQGVATEAFF
TGTGCCAGCAGTTTATCCGGACAGGGAGTGGCCACTGAAGCTTTCTTT
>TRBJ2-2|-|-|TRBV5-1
CASSLMDTGELFF
TGCGCCAGCAGCTTGATGGACACCGGGGAGCTGTTTTTT
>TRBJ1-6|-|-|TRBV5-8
CASRIRQGLKFSYNSPLHF
TGTGCCAGCAGAATTCGCCAGGGACTAAAGTTCTCCTATAATTCACCCCTCCACTTT
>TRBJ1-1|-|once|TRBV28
CASSSRDGYTEAFF
TGTGCCAGCAGTTCCCGGGACGGATACACTGAAGCTTTCTTT
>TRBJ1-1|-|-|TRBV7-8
CASSQREGVGEAFF
TGTGCCAGCAGTCAACGTGAGGGGGTGGGTGAAGCTTTCTTT
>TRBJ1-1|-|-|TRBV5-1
CASSLQDAGPRTEAFF
TGCGCCAGCAGCTTGCAGGACGCTGGGCCGAGAACTGAAGCTTTCTTT
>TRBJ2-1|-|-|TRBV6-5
CASSLTAGEQFF
TGTGCCAGCAGTTTGACTGCGGGTGAGCAGTTCTTC
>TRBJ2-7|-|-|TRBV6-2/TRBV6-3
CASSYESAYEQYF
TGTGCCAGCAGTTACGAGTCCGCCTACGAGCAGTACTTC